This entry lists 26 T cell receptor beta chains sequenced from one sample in a study of T cells in Graves' hyperthyroidism and ophthalmopathy. Template material for amplifying TCR beta CDR3 regions consisted of RNA transcripts. The TCR CDR3 was amplified in a first-round RT-PCR using the HTBI primer set. TCRdb called the multiplex PCR reads again in MiXCR, with one record for every CDR3 protein. The sample yields a few hundred thousand distinct CDR3 sequences, more than 12% seen once. Specimen: blood. The origin of the receptors is a woman younger than 45 with Graves' ophthalmopathy.

This clonotype showed up many times. This chain joins TRBV7-2 and TRBJ2-5; TRBD2 matches at 7 bases. This CDR3 region has 13 residues. Per the germline V gene, CDR1 is SGHTA and CDR2 is FQGNSA. With 1 base clipped from V and 7 bases from J, the junction kept 3 bases outside the gene matches. This CDR3 is CASSLEGRGTQYF. The CDR3 DNA is TGTGCCAGCAGCTTAGAGGGGAGGGGGACCCAGTACTTC.

This clonotype was seen ten or more times. This chain links TRBV24-1 with TRBJ2-1, with 9 bases that match TRBD2. The V gene end was trimmed by 3 bases and the J gene end by 3 bases; junction bases not matched to a gene: 14. The CDR3 extends over 19 amino acids. Looked up from germline, CDR1 is KGHDR and CDR2 is SFDVKD. The chain's CDR3 is CATSDPRANLAGRYNEQFF. In DNA form, the CDR3 reads TGTGCCACCAGTGATCCAAGAGCCAACCTAGCGGGGCGCTACAATGAGCAGTTCTTC.

This clonotype was observed many times. In DNA form, the CDR3 reads TGCAGTGCTAGATCCCACCTTGGCAGCTCTGGAAACACCATATATTTT. This sequence encodes CSARSHLGSSGNTIYF. J is TRBJ1-3 and V is TRBV20-1; no clear D gene. This CDR3 region has 16 residues. Looked up from germline, CDR1 is DFQATT and CDR2 is SNEGSKA (reference sequence). Trimming left V 2 bases short and J 0 bases short, with 14 bases between.

A word on this clonotype: A clone one base away is much larger, so this may be a read error. The chain recombines TRBV2 with TRBJ2-1; 9 bases are shared with TRBD2. CDR1 and CDR2 (germline): SNHLY, FYNNEI. J gave up 2 bases and V 8 bases, and 7 bases lay outside the gene matches. The CDR3 runs to 15 residues. The CDR3 protein is CASQSSGGPYNEQFF. Here the CDR3 DNA reads TGTGCCAGCCAGAGTAGCGGGGGCCCCTACAATGAGCAGTTCTTC.

V gene TRBV7-9 combines with J gene TRBJ1-2, with a possible D match to TRBD1 (5 bases). The CDR3 has 18 amino acids. With 0 bases removed from V and 7 bases from J, the gap between germline ends came to 24 bases. Germline assignment: CDR1 SEHNR and CDR2 FQNEAQ (reference sequence). CDR3 loop: CASSLAGTATHYSSGYTF. The CDR3 DNA reads as TGTGCCAGCAGCTTAGCCGGGACGGCGACCCATTATTCGTCTGGCTACACCTTC.

In this sample, this clonotype turned up many times. The genes are TRBV28 and TRBJ2-3; D is possibly TRBD2 (5 bases). Germline loops: CDR1 MDHEN, CDR2 SYDVKM. CDR3 length equals 17 residues. V dropped 4 bases and J dropped 2 bases, with 19 bases sitting between them. In DNA, the CDR3 is TGTGCCAGCAGTTCCCCCCTGATCAGCGGCCCCACAGATACGCAGTATTTT. It is translated as CASSSPLISGPTDTQYF.

This clonotype was found many times. The rearrangement uses TRBV11-1 and TRBJ2-2; the D gene is possibly TRBD2 (6 bases). Deletions cut 7 bases from V and 1 base from J, with 13 bases between. The CDR3 is made up of 15 amino acids. Germline V lookup: CDR1 SGHAT, CDR2 FQDESV (reference sequence). CDR3 sequence: CASTAGLQNTGELFF. The CDR3 DNA sequence: TGTGCCAGCACCGCGGGGCTTCAGAACACCGGGGAGCTGTTTTTT. Full variable domain (missing parts from reference TRBV11-1 and TRBJ2-2): EAEVAQSPRYKITEKSQAVAFWCDPISGHATLYWYRQILGQGPELLVQFQDESVVDDSQLPKDRFSAERLKGVDSTLKIQPAELGDSAMYLCASTAGLQNTGELFFGEGSRLTVL.

The V call is TRBV7-8, the J call TRBJ1-6; possible D gene TRBD1, 5 bases. Trimming cost V 6 bases and J 6 bases, with 15 bases left between them. This CDR3 is 15 amino acids long. The germline V gene encodes CDR1 SGHVS and CDR2 FQNEAQ. CDR3 in amino acids: CASRPTGGVNSPLHF. CDR3 sequence (DNA): TGTGCCAGCAGGCCTACGGGGGGGGTTAATTCACCCCTCCACTTT.

This clonotype was detected ten times or more. V usage is TRBV20-1 and J usage is TRBJ1-1; D call uncertain. Germline assignment: CDR1 DFQATT and CDR2 SNEGSKA (reference sequence). The CDR3 is 14 amino acids. Trimming took off 0 bases at V and 6 bases at J, with 14 bases between the two ends. The CDR3 protein is CSAREGGGQAEAFF. Written as DNA, the CDR3 is TGCAGTGCTAGAGAAGGCGGCGGGCAGGCTGAAGCTTTCTTT.

This clonotype has ten or more counts. The chain links TRBV2 to TRBJ1-1, with D possibly TRBD1 on 5 matching bases. Looked up from germline, CDR1 is SNHLY and CDR2 is FYNNEI. The CDR3 covers 14 residues. With 7 bases removed from V and 1 base from J, the gap between germline ends came to 13 bases. The DNA of the CDR3 is TGTGCCAGCAAGCCGGCCAGGGCGAACACTGAAGCTTTCTTT. Amino acid sequence: CASKPARANTEAFF.

This clonotype was detected ten times or more. This chain joins TRBV7-9 and TRBJ2-7; D tentatively reads TRBD1 or TRBD2 (6 bases each). The CDR3 has 14 amino acids. V was clipped by 3 bases and J by 2 bases, with 11 bases between them. Germline CDR1 is SEHNR and CDR2 is FQNEAQ (reference sequence). The CDR3 loop is CASSFAGQPYEQYF. DNA of the CDR3: TGTGCCAGCAGCTTCGCGGGACAACCCTACGAGCAGTACTTC.

This clonotype was seen many times. The gene calls are TRBV28 and TRBJ1-1, with D tentatively TRBD1 (6 bases). The germline V gene encodes CDR1 MDHEN and CDR2 SYDVKM. The CDR3 is 14 amino acids. The V gene lost 2 bases and the J gene lost 5 bases, with 12 bases spanning the gap. DNA of the CDR3: TGTGCCAGCAGTTTAATACAGGGAAAAACTGAAGCTTTCTTT. This sequence encodes CASSLIQGKTEAFF. The full variable domain, in which reference TRBV28 and TRBJ1-1 provide the parts outside the CDR3, is DVKVTQSSRYLVKRTGEKVFLECVQDMDHENMFWYRQDPGLGLRLIYFSYDVKMKEKGDIPEGYSVSREKKERFSLILESASTNQTSMYLCASSLIQGKTEAFFGQGTRLTVV.

The V gene is TRBV11-1, the J gene TRBJ1-2, with a tentative D call TRBD1 (5 bases). Deletions cut 6 bases from V and 5 bases from J, with 13 bases between. CDR3 length: 13 amino acids. Germline lookup yields CDR1 SGHAT and CDR2 FQDESV (reference sequence). Written as DNA, the CDR3 is TGTGCCAGCAGAGCCGGGGGGGGGTATGGCTACACCTTC. Amino acid sequence: CASRAGGGYGYTF.

This clonotype is a singleton in its sample. Given a much more abundant clone one base away, this may be a read error. No conserved phenylalanine or tryptophan ends this CDR3, so it is likely a read error. This chain links TRBV18 with TRBJ1-1; no firm D call. Germline V gene lookup returns CDR1 KGHSH and CDR2 LQKENI. The CDR3 loop spans 13 amino acids. V lost 5 bases and J 1 base, leaving 8 bases between the germline ends. CDR3 residues: CASSARTNTEAFL. Written as DNA, the CDR3 is TGTGCCAGCTCAGCTAGAACGAACACTGAAGCTTTCCTT.

This clonotype was recorded at least ten times. This sequence joins TRBV7-9 and TRBJ2-7; D could derive from TRBD1 or TRBD2 (6 bases each). Trimming pared 4 bases from V and 3 bases from J, leaving 22 bases between. Per the germline V gene, CDR1 is SEHNR and CDR2 is FQNEAQ (reference sequence). The CDR3 totals 17 residues. This CDR3 is CASSSSLRGPIYYEQYF. As DNA, the CDR3 is TGTGCCAGCAGCTCGTCACTACGGGGGCCGATCTACTACGAGCAGTACTTC.

Many counts were recorded for this clonotype. The chain recombines TRBV28 with TRBJ1-5; D is possibly TRBD1 (5 bases). Germline CDR1 reads MDHEN; CDR2 reads SYDVKM. The CDR3 consists of 17 residues. The V end lost 2 bases, the J end lost 2 bases, and 16 bases lay between the germline ends. The CDR3 DNA follows: TGTGCCAGCAGTTTAACTCCCGGCCAGGGAGGCAATCAGCCCCAGCATTTT. Protein product: CASSLTPGQGGNQPQHF. Full variable domain (rest looked up from reference TRBV28 and TRBJ1-5): DVKVTQSSRYLVKRTGEKVFLECVQDMDHENMFWYRQDPGLGLRLIYFSYDVKMKEKGDIPEGYSVSREKKERFSLILESASTNQTSMYLCASSLTPGQGGNQPQHFGDGTRLSIL.

This clonotype was counted ten times or more. The V gene is TRBV2, the J gene TRBJ1-1, with 9 bases lining up with TRBD1. V dropped 2 bases and J dropped 3; count of bases not matched to a gene: 4. Germline-derived CDR1 and CDR2 are SNHLY and FYNNEI. The CDR3 runs 15 residues. In DNA form, the CDR3 reads TGTGCCAGCAGTGAATTTGGGGACAGGGACACTGAAGCTTTCTTT. The encoded protein is CASSEFGDRDTEAFF.

In this sample, this clonotype turned up many times. The chain carries TRBV14 and TRBJ2-3; 7 bases agree with TRBD2. CDR1 is SGHDN and CDR2 is FVKESK in the germline V gene. This CDR3 contains 17 residues. V was pared by 0 bases and J by 1 base, with 7 bases of the junction left unmatched. CDR3 loop: CASSQDGRGYRTDTQYF. The CDR3 DNA is TGTGCCAGCAGCCAAGATGGGAGGGGCTACCGCACAGATACGCAGTATTTT.

This clonotype was seen repeatedly, ten times or more. This chain uses TRBV5-1 with TRBJ2-7; the D gene is possibly TRBD1 (5 bases). The CDR3 sequence is 13 residues long. V was shortened by 0 bases and J by 2 bases, with 6 bases between the two germline ends. In germline, CDR1 is SGHRS, CDR2 YFSETQ. CDR3 DNA: TGCGCCAGCAGCTTGGAAGGGGCCTACGAGCAGTACTTC. Its translation: CASSLEGAYEQYF.

There are many counts of this clonotype. The chain couples TRBV20-1 to TRBJ1-2; 8 bases align to TRBD1. Germline trimming cut 3 bases from V and 5 bases from J; bases unmatched to any gene: 5. This CDR3 is 13 amino acids long. Germline CDR1 reads DFQATT; CDR2 reads SNEGSKA (reference sequence). CDR3: CSARGDRGYGYTF. CDR3 in DNA: TGCAGTGCTAGGGGCGACAGGGGATATGGCTACACCTTC.

Comments on this clonotype: A single base separates this from a much larger clone, so it may be a read error. The chain combines TRBV9 with TRBJ2-5; perhaps TRBD2 as D (6 bases). The CDR3 runs to 15 residues. Trimming cost V 0 bases and J 5 bases, with 14 bases left between them. Looked up from germline, CDR1 is SGDLS and CDR2 is YYNGEE. The CDR3 coding sequence is TGTGCCAGCAGCGTAGACGGGGGTCGGGGGGAGACCCAGTACTTC. This translates into CASSVDGGRGETQYF. Supplemented by reference TRBV9 and TRBJ2-5, the full variable domain reads DSGVTQTPKHLITATGQRVTLRCSPRSGDLSVYWYQQSLDQGLQFLIQYYNGEERAKGNILERFSAQQFPDLHSELNLSSLELGDSALYFCASSVDGGRGETQYFGPGTRLLVL.

Ten or more counts support this clonotype. This sequence joins TRBV20-1 and TRBJ1-3; the D gene is possibly TRBD1 (5 bases). Trimming took off 5 bases at V and 0 bases at J, with 11 bases between the two ends. This CDR3 has 14 residues. Looked up from germline, CDR1 is DFQATT and CDR2 is SNEGSKA (reference sequence). The CDR3 DNA sequence: TGCAGTGCTGAGGACATGAGCTCTGGAAACACCATATATTTT. This gives the protein CSAEDMSSGNTIYF.

The table lists this clonotype with many counts. The genes are TRBV11-2 and TRBJ2-5, with D unclear. V was clipped by 4 bases and J by 0 bases, with 12 bases between them. The CDR3 spans 15 residues. CDR1 is SGHAT, CDR2 FQNNGV, per germline. CDR3 DNA: TGTGCCAGCAGCTCGTACTTGGCAGACCAAGAGACCCAGTACTTC. Protein: CASSSYLADQETQYF.

This clonotype occurred many times. The chain carries TRBV7-2 and TRBJ1-2; D gene unclear. Germline V gene data show CDR1 as SGHTA and CDR2 as FQGNSA. There are 14 residues in the CDR3. Trimming stripped 5 bases from V and 8 bases from J, with 18 bases between. The CDR3 bases are TGTGCCAGCAGCCACGGGGAGGTCAATTCGGGCTACACCTTC. This encodes CASSHGEVNSGYTF.

In its sample, this clonotype was seen many times. The chain uses TRBV18 and TRBJ2-3, with D tentatively TRBD2 (7 bases). This CDR3 contains 14 residues. Trimming shortened V by 8 bases and J by 2 bases, and 14 bases separated the two germline ends. Per germline, CDR1 KGHSH and CDR2 LQKENI. CDR3 residues: CASALGGPTDTQYF. Here the CDR3 DNA reads TGTGCCAGCGCATTGGGGGGGCCCACAGATACGCAGTATTTT. Together with reference TRBV18 and TRBJ2-3, the CDR3 gives the full variable domain: NAGVMQNPRHLVRRRGQEARLRCSPMKGHSHVYWYRQLPEEGLKFMVYLQKENIIDESGMPKERFSAEFPKEGPSILRIQQVVRGDSAAYFCASALGGPTDTQYFGPGTRLTVL.

This clonotype was observed many times. The chain couples TRBV2 to TRBJ2-7, with a possible D match to TRBD1 (7 bases). Trimming removed 6 bases at V and 3 bases at J, with 12 bases between. Germline CDR1 and CDR2: SNHLY and FYNNEI. The CDR3 has 13 residues. The CDR3 region is CASSGGTDYEQYF. CDR3 DNA sequence: TGTGCCAGCAGCGGCGGGACAGACTACGAGCAGTACTTC.